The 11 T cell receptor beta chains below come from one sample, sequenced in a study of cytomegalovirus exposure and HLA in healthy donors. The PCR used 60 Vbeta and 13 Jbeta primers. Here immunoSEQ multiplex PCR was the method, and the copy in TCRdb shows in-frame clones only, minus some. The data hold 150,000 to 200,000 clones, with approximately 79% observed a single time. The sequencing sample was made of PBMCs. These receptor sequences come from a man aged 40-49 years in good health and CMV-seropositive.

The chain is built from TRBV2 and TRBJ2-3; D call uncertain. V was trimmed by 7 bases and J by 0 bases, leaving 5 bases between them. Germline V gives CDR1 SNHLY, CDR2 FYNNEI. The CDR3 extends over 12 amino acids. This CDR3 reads CASTLSTDTQYF. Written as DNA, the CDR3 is TGTGCCAGCACGCTAAGCACAGATACGCAGTATTTT.

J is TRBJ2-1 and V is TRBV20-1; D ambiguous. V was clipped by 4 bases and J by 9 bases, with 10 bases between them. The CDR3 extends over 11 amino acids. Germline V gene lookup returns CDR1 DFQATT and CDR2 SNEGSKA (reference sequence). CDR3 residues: CSAIPGVEQFF. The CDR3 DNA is TGCAGTGCTATCCCTGGAGTTGAGCAGTTCTTC.

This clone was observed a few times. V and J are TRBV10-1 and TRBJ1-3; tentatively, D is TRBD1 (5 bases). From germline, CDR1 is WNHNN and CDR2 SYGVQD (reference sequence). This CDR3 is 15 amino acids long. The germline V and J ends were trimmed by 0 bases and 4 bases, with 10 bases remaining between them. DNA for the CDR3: TGCGCCAGCAGTGAGTCAGGGGTTGAAGGAAACACCATATATTTT. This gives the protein CASSESGVEGNTIYF.

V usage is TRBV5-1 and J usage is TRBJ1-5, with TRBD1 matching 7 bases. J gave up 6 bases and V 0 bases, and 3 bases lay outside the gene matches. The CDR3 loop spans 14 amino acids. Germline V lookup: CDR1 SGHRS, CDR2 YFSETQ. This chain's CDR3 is CASSLDRGGQPQHF. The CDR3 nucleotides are TGCGCCAGCAGCTTGGACAGGGGCGGTCAGCCCCAGCATTTT.

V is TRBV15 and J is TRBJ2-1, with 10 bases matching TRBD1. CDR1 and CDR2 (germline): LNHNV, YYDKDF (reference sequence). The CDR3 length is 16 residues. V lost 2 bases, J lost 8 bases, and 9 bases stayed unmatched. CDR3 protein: CATSRRRQGAAYEQFF. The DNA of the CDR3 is TGTGCCACCAGCAGAAGGCGACAGGGGGCGGCCTATGAGCAGTTCTTC. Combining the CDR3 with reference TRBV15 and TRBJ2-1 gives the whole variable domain DAMVIQNPRYQVTQFGKPVTLSCSQTLNHNVMYWYQQKSSQAPKLLFHYYDKDFNNEADTPDNFQSRRPNTSFCFLDIRSPGLGDTAMYLCATSRRRQGAAYEQFFGPGTRLTVL.

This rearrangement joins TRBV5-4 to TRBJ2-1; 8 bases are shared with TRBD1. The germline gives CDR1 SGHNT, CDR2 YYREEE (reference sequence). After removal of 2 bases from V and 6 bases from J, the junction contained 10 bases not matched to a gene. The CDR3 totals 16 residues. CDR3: CASSFKAGGIPNEQFF. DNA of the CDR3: TGTGCCAGCAGCTTTAAGGCAGGGGGCATCCCCAATGAGCAGTTCTTC.

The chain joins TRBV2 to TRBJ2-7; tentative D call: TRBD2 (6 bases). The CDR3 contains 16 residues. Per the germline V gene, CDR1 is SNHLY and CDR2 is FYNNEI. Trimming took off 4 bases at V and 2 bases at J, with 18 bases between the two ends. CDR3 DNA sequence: TGTGCCAGCAGTGCGTTGACTAGTTTTGCCCCCTACGAGCAGTACTTC. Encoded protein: CASSALTSFAPYEQYF.

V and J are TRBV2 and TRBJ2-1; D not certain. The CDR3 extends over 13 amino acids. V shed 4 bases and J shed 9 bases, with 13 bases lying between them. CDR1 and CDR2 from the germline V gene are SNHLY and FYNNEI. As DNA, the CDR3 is TGTGCCAGCAGTGTTTCTAGTCGAGGTGAGCAGTTCTTC. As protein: CASSVSSRGEQFF.

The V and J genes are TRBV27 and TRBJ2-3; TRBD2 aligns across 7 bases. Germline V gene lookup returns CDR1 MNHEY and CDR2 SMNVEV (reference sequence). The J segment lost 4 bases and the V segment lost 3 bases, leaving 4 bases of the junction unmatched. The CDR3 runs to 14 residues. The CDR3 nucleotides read TGTGCCAGCAGTTTGGGGGGGTGGGCAGATACGCAGTATTTT. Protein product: CASSLGGWADTQYF.

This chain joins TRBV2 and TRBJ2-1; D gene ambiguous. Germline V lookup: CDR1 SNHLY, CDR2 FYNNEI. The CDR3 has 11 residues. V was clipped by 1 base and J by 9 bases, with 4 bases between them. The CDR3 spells CASSEGLEQFF. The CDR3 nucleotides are TGTGCCAGCAGTGAAGGACTTGAGCAGTTCTTC.

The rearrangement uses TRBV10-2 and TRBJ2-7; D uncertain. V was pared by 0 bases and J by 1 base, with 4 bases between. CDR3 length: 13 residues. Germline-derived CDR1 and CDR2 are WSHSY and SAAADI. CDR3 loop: CASSESQSYEQYF. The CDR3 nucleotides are TGCGCCAGCAGTGAGTCACAATCCTACGAGCAGTACTTC.